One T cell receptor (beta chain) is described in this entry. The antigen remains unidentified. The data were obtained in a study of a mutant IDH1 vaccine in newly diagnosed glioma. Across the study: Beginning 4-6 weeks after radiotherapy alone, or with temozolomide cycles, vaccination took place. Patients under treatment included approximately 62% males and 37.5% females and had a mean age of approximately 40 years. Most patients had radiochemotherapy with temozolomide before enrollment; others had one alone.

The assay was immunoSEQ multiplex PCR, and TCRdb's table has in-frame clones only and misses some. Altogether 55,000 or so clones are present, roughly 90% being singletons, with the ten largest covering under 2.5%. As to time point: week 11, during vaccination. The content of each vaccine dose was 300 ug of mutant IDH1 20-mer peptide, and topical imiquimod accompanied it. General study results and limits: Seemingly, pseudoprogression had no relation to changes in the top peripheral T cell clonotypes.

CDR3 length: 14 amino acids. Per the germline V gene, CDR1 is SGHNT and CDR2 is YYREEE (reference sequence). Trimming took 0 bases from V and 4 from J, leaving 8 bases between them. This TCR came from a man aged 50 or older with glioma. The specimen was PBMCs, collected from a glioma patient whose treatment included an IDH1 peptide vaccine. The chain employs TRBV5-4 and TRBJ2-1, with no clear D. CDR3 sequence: CASSLGDSYNEQFF. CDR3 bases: TGTGCCAGCAGCTTGGGCGACTCTTACAATGAGCAGTTCTTC.